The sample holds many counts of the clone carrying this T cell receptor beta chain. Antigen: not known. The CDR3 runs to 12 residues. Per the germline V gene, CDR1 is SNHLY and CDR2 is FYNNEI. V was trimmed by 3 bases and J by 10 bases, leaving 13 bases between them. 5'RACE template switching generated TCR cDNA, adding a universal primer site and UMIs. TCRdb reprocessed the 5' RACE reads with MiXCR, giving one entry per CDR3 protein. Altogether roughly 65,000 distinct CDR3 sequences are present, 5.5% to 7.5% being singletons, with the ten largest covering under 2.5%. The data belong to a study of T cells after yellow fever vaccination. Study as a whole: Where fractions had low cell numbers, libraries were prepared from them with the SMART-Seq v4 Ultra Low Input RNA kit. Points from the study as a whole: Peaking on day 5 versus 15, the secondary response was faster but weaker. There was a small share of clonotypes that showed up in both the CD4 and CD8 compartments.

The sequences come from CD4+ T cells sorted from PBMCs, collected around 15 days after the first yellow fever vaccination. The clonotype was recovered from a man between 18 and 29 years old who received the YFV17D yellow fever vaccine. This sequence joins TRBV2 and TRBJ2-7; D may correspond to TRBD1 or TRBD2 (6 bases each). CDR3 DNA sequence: TGTGCCAGCAGTGACCACAGGGAGGTCCAGTACTTC. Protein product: CASSDHREVQYF.